This T cell receptor (delta chain) came from a study of γδ T cells in repeated Plasmodium falciparum infection. Findings and caveats of the study: Many TCRgamma sequences overlapped between individuals in stable Vgamma9/Vdelta2+ repertoires. Vdelta2-negative gammadelta repertoires appeared less diverse and less shared in Malian than Australian children. Donors in Mali lived in a small rural village, largely one ethnic group.

This clone was counted many times. Its antigen remains unidentified. Each sorted gammadelta sample had TRG and TRD chains sequenced. TCRdb ran CATT on the multiplex PCR reads. The sample holds tens of thousands of delta-chain clones; approximately 1.5% are singletons and the top ten take around 16%. Trimming took 0 bases from V and 6 from J, leaving 20 bases between them. This CDR3 has 17 amino acids. CDR1 and CDR2 from the germline V gene are TSWWSYY and QGS. Vgamma9/Vdelta2+ and Vdelta2-negative gammadelta T cells were flow-sorted from PBMC for bulk sequencing. Source material: gamma-delta T cells from blood. V and J are TRDV1 and TRDJ1; either TRDD2 or TRDD3 may fit D (6 bases each). The receptor comes from a pool of human donors (malaria-infected and uninfected, not separated). Here the CDR3 DNA reads TGTGCTCTTGGGGAACTCAATCCTACACTGGATACCAATAAACTCATCTTT. Encoded protein: CALGELNPTLDTNKLIF.